This TCR beta chain was obtained from a study of CD8+ T cells in alopecia areata. Sequencing templates came from extracted RNA that was reverse transcribed into cDNA. The assay was immunoSEQ multiplex PCR, and TCRdb's table has in-frame clones only and misses some. The sample contains about 300,000 clones, 55% to 75% of which appear only once. The treatment denotes: oral pan-JAK inhibitor, 5-10 mg twice daily. J lost 0 bases, V lost 0 bases, and 14 bases had no gene match. The CDR3 sequence is 20 residues long. Per germline, CDR1 LGHNT and CDR2 FRNRAP. The chain is built from TRBV12-5 and TRBJ1-3; 7 bases agree with TRBD1. This sample comprised CD4+ T cells sorted from blood, obtained at week 24, from a patient treated with tofacitinib. This clonotype was sampled from a human donor with alopecia areata. The CDR3 region has the DNA TGTGCTAGTGGTTTGGTAGTAGGGGGCAGAGATCGGAGCTCTGGAAACACCATATATTTT. It is translated as CASGLVVGGRDRSSGNTIYF.